What follows are 5 T cell receptor beta chains derived from one specimen sequenced in a study of long-term antiretroviral therapy in people with HIV (dated by TCRdb to 2022 to 2024). The immunoSEQ hsTCRB v3.0 assay was used at survey level resolution for TRB variable region sequencing. In its TCRdb copy, this immuneACCESS table keeps in-frame sequences only and misses some clones. Where compared with another copy, unresolved V genes explain less than half of these, and the others have no known cause. In this sample the table shows around 36,000 clones, approximately 72% of which occur a single time. The biggest ten clones account for 3% to 3.5% of the sample. The sample in question was unsorted PBMCs, obtained 3 years after starting antiretroviral therapy. Every receptor here comes from a man in his fifties with HIV.

The genes are TRBV5-4 and TRBJ2-5; D could derive from TRBD1 or TRBD2 (5 bases each). CDR1 and CDR2 (germline): SGHNT, YYREEE (reference sequence). The CDR3 loop spans 14 amino acids. V dropped 5 bases and J dropped 5 bases, with 16 bases sitting between them. CDR3 in amino acids: CASRSGTLGETQYF. CDR3 bases: TGTGCCAGCAGGTCCGGGACCCTGGGGGAGACCCAGTACTTC. The full variable domain, in which reference TRBV5-4 and TRBJ2-5 provide the parts outside the CDR3, is ETGVTQSPTHLIKTRGQQVTLRCSSQSGHNTVSWYQQALGQGPQFIFQYYREEENGRGNFPPRFSGLQFPNYSSELNVNALELDDSALYLCASRSGTLGETQYFGPGTRLLVL.

V usage is TRBV25-1 and J usage is TRBJ2-5; D is possibly TRBD1 or TRBD2 (5 bases each). Germline-derived CDR1 and CDR2 are MGHDK and SYGVNS. The CDR3 sequence is 13 residues long. Trimming left V 5 bases short and J 5 bases short, with 12 bases between. The CDR3: CASSTGWGETQYF. The CDR3 DNA sequence: TGTGCCAGCAGTACGGGGTGGGGGGAGACCCAGTACTTC. Full variable domain (remainder filled in from reference TRBV25-1 and TRBJ2-5): EADIYQTPRYLVIGTGKKITLECSQTMGHDKMYWYQQDPGMELHLIHYSYGVNSTEKGDLSSESTVSRIRTEHFPLTLESARPSHTSQYLCASSTGWGETQYFGPGTRLLVL.

This sequence joins TRBV18 and TRBJ2-3; tentative D call: TRBD2 (5 bases). The germline V and J ends were trimmed by 3 bases and 3 bases, with 7 bases remaining between them. The CDR3 extends over 13 amino acids. The germline V gene encodes CDR1 KGHSH and CDR2 LQKENI. DNA for the CDR3: TGTGCCAGCTCACCGGGAGTTACAGATACGCAGTATTTT. It is translated as CASSPGVTDTQYF.

This rearrangement joins TRBV7-2 to TRBJ2-5; tentative D call: TRBD2 (5 bases). This CDR3 spans 15 amino acids. The V and J ends lost 1 base and 2 bases respectively, with 11 bases between them. From germline, CDR1 is SGHTA and CDR2 FQGNSA. CDR3 coding DNA: TGTGCCAGCAGCTTAGGGGCTTTAGCGCAAGAGACCCAGTACTTC. As protein: CASSLGALAQETQYF.

This clone has just one count. The gene calls are TRBV27 and TRBJ1-1, with D unclear. This CDR3 region has 13 residues. Per the germline V gene, CDR1 is MNHEY and CDR2 is SMNVEV (reference sequence). The ends were cut back, 3 bases at V and 1 base at J, with 6 bases in the middle. CDR3 loop: CASSFRQNTEAFF. The CDR3, as DNA: TGTGCCAGCAGTTTTCGACAGAACACTGAAGCTTTCTTT.